These 5 T cell receptor beta chains originate from one sample sequenced in a study of PD-L1 blockade in urothelial cancer. Generated by immunoSEQ multiplex PCR, the TCRdb table keeps only in-frame clones and is missing some. The sample yields roughly 52,000 clones, around four fifths seen once. The time point: pretreatment peripheral blood. The starting material was PBMCs, obtained around atezolizumab (anti-PD-L1) treatment. The receptors were sampled from a man between 45 and 60 years old with urothelial cancer.

The rearrangement joins TRBV2 to TRBJ2-1, with TRBD1 matching over 7 bases. The junction had 6 bases not matched to a gene; V was cut back by 6 bases and J by 1 base. The CDR3 runs to 15 residues. The germline gives CDR1 SNHLY, CDR2 FYNNEI. As DNA, the CDR3 is TGTGCCAGCAGCCGAGACAGGGAGTCCTACAATGAGCAGTTCTTC. It is translated as CASSRDRESYNEQFF.

The chain links TRBV6-5 to TRBJ2-7; 14 nucleotides align to TRBD2. CDR1 is MNHEY and CDR2 is SVGAGI in the germline V gene. The CDR3 spans 15 residues. V lost 7 bases, J lost 2 bases, and 4 bases stayed unmatched. The CDR3 nucleotides are TGTGCCAGCATCACGACTAGCGGGAGGGCCTACGAGCAGTACTTC. Its translation is CASITTSGRAYEQYF.

This clone appeared a few times. The chain combines TRBV7-2 with TRBJ1-5; no clear D. Trimming removed 5 bases from V and 4 bases from J, with 15 bases in between. Germline lookup yields CDR1 SGHTA and CDR2 FQGNSA. The CDR3 spans 15 residues. In DNA, the CDR3 is TGTGCCAGCAGCGCCAGGTCCGTCCCGAATCAGCCCCAGCATTTT. This gives the protein CASSARSVPNQPQHF.

The chain carries TRBV6-1 and TRBJ1-3; possible D gene TRBD1, 5 bases. The CDR3 sequence is 15 residues long. Germline V gene data show CDR1 as MNHNS and CDR2 as SASEGT. Trimming took off 7 bases at V and 3 bases at J, with 16 bases between the two ends. The CDR3 is CASKPLGGFGNTIYF. The CDR3 coding sequence is TGTGCCAGCAAACCCTTGGGGGGGTTTGGAAACACCATATATTTT.

The V call is TRBV27, the J call TRBJ2-3, with 12 bases identical to TRBD2. The trim removed 5 bases at V and 6 bases at J, leaving 3 bases unmatched. Germline assignment: CDR1 MNHEY and CDR2 SMNVEV (reference sequence). The CDR3 length is 14 residues. The CDR3 is CASSPGLAGDTQYF. CDR3 DNA sequence: TGTGCCAGCAGTCCCGGACTAGCGGGGGATACGCAGTATTTT.